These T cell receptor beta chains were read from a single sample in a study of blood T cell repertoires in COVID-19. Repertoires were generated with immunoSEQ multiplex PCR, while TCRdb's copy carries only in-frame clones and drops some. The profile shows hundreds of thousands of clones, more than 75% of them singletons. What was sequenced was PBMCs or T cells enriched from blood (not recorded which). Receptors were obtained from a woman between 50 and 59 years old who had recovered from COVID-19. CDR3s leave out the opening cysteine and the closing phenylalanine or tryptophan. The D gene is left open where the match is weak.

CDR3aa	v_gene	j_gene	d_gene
ASSLAQWTEAF	TRBV7-3	TRBJ1-1	NA
ASSLDSTGELF	TRBV18	TRBJ2-2	NA
AWRGRLSFYDEQF	TRBV30	TRBJ2-1	NA
ASSRRTSGKDTQY	TRBV3-1/TRBV3-2	TRBJ2-3	TRBD2
ASKEEELAKNIQY	TRBV2	TRBJ2-4	NA
ASSPLAGGRNNEQF	TRBV9	TRBJ2-1	TRBD2
ACLTGEADNSPLH	TRBV30	TRBJ1-6	TRBD1
ASSATEGRGYT	TRBV5-1	TRBJ1-2	NA
AISEQGGNQPQH	TRBV10-3	TRBJ1-5	NA
ASSVGRGDTDTQY	TRBV9	TRBJ2-3	NA
ASSQVGGSIQETQY	TRBV3-1/TRBV3-2	TRBJ2-5	TRBD2
ASSLTGLAFTDTQY	TRBV28	TRBJ2-3	TRBD2
ASTTFSRKSNEQF	TRBV28	TRBJ2-1	NA
ASSLGSGSTDTQY	TRBV5-1	TRBJ2-3	NA
ASSSTGGAFEKLF	TRBV7-2	TRBJ1-4	TRBD1
ASSGTFEAF	TRBV28	TRBJ1-1	NA